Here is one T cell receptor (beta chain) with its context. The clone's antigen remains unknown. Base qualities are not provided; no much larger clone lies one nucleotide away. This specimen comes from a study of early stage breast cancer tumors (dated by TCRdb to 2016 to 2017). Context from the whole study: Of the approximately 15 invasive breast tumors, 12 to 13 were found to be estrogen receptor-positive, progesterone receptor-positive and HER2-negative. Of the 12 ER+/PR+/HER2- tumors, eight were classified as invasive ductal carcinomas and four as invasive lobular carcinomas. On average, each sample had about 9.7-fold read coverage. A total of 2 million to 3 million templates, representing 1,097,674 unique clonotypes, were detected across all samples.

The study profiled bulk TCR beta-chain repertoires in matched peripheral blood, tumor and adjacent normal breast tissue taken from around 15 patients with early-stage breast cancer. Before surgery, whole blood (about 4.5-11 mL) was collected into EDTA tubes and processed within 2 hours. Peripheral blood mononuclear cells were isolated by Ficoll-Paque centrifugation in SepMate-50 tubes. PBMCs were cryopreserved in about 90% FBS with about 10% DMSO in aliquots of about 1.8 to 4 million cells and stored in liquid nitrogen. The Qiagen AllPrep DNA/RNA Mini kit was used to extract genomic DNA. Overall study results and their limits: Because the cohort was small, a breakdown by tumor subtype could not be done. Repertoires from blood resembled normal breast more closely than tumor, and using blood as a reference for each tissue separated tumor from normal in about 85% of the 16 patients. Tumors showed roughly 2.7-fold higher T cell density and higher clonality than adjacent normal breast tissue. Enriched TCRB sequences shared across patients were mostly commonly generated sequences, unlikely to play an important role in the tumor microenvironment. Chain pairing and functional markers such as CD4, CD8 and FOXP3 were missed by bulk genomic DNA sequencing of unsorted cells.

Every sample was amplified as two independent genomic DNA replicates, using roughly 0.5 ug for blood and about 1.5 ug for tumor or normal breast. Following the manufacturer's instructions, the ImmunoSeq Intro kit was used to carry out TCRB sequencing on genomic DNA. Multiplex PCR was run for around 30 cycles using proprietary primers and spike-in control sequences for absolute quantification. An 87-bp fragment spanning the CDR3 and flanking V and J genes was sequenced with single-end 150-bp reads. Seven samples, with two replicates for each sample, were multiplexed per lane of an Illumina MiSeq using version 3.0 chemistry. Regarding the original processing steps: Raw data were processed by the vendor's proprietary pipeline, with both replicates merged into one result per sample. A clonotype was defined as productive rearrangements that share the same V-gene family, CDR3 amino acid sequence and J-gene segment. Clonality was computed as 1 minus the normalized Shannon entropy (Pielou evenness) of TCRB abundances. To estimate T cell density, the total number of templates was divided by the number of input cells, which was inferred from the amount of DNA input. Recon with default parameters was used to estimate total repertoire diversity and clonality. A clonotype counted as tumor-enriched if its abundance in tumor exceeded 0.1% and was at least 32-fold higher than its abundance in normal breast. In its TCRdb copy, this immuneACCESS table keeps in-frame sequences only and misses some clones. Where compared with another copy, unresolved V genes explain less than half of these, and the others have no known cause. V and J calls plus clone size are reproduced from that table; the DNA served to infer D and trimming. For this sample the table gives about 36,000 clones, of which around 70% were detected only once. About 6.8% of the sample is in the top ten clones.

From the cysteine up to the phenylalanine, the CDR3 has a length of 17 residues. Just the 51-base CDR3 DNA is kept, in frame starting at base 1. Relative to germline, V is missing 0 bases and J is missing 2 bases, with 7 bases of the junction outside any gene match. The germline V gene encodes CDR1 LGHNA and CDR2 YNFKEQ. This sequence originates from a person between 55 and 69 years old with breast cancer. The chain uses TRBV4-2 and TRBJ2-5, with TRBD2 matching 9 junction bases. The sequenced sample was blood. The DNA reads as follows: TGTGCCAGCAGCCAAGATCCAGCGGGAGGTGGACAAGAGACCCAGTACTTC. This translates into CASSQDPAGGGQETQYF.